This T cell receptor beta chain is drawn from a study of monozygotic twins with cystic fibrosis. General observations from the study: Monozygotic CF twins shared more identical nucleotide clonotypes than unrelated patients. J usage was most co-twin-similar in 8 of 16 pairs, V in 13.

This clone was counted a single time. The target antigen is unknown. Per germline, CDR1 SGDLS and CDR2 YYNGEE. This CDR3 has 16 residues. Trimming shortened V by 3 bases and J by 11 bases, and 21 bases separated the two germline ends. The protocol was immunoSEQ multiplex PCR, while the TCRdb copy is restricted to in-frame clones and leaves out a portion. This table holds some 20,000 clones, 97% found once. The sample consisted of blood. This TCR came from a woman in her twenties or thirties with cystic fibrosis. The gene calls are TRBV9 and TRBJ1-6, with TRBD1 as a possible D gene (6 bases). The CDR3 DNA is TGTGCCAGCAGCGCACAAGGACAGCCCGGAAGCACACCCCTCCACTTT. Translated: CASSAQGQPGSTPLHF. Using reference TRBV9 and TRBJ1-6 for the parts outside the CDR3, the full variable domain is DSGVTQTPKHLITATGQRVTLRCSPRSGDLSVYWYQQSLDQGLQFLIQYYNGEERAKGNILERFSAQQFPDLHSELNLSSLELGDSALYFCASSAQGQPGSTPLHFGNGTRLTVT.